These 30 T cell receptor beta chains share one sample of origin, sequenced in a study of T cells after yellow fever vaccination. TCRdb independently ran MiXCR on the 5' RACE reads; one entry per CDR3 protein. The top ten hold 14% to 15% of the sample, which has around 600,000 distinct CDR3 sequences, roughly an eighth seen once. Sample: PBMCs, taken on the day of the yellow fever booster vaccination. These receptor sequences come from a man aged 30-40 years who received the YFV17D yellow fever vaccine.

There are a few counts of this clonotype. V is TRBV6-2 or TRBV6-3 and J is TRBJ2-1; a possible D gene is TRBD2 (6 bases). This CDR3 has 14 amino acids. V lost 11 bases, J lost 1 base, and 15 bases lay in between. Germline lookup yields CDR1 MNHEY and CDR2 SVGEGT. CDR3 loop: CASNVGGSYNEQFF. The CDR3 bases are TGTGCCTCCAATGTGGGGGGTTCCTACAATGAGCAGTTCTTC.

J is TRBJ2-3 and V is TRBV7-3, with D unresolved. V was trimmed by 5 bases and J by 0 bases, leaving 6 bases between them. The V gene's germline CDR1 is SGHTA and CDR2 FQGTGA. The CDR3 extends over 13 amino acids. CDR3 coding DNA: TGTGCCAGCAGCCAATATAGCACAGATACGCAGTATTTT. Protein: CASSQYSTDTQYF. The complete variable domain, with remaining parts taken from reference TRBV7-3 and TRBJ2-3, reads GAGVSQTPSNKVTEKGKYVELRCDPISGHTALYWYRQSLGQGPEFLIYFQGTGAADDSGLPNDRFFAVRPEGSVSTLKIQRTERGDSAVYLCASSQYSTDTQYFGPGTRLTVL.

This clonotype was counted only a few times. The chain couples TRBV7-7 to TRBJ2-1; the D gene is possibly TRBD2 (6 bases). The CDR3 sequence is 13 residues long. V shed 5 bases and J shed 9 bases, with 14 bases lying between them. Germline V lookup: CDR1 SSHAT, CDR2 FNYEAQ (reference sequence). DNA of the CDR3: TGTGCCAGCAGCCGCCCGGGAGAGAGTGAGCAGTTCTTC. Translation gives CASSRPGESEQFF.

The sample holds many counts of this clonotype. The rearrangement joins TRBV10-3 to TRBJ2-1, with 12 bases aligning to TRBD2. J lost 6 bases, V lost 3 bases, and 3 bases had no gene match. Germline CDR1 ENHRY, CDR2 SYGVKD. CDR3 length: 15 amino acids. CDR3 sequence reads: CAISETSGRTNEQFF. Written as DNA, the CDR3 is TGTGCCATCAGTGAAACTAGCGGGAGGACCAATGAGCAGTTCTTC.

In this sample, this clonotype turned up a few times. The rearrangement links TRBV6-2 or TRBV6-3 to TRBJ1-2; possibly TRBD1 for D (5 bases). V was trimmed by 4 bases and J by 2 bases, leaving 5 bases between them. The CDR3 is made up of 12 amino acids. CDR1 and CDR2 (germline): MNHEY, SVGEGT. The CDR3 is CASSWGNYGYTF. In DNA form, the CDR3 reads TGTGCCAGCAGTTGGGGCAACTATGGCTACACCTTC.

This clonotype appeared many times. CDR3 nucleotides: TGTGCCAGCAGGACCGGGACAGGGAACTACAATGAGCAGTTCTTC. This sequence encodes CASRTGTGNYNEQFF. V gene TRBV12-3 or TRBV12-4 combines with J gene TRBJ2-1; 9 nucleotides line up with TRBD1. V was pared by 6 bases and J by 3 bases, with 6 bases of the junction left unmatched. The CDR3 contains 15 residues.

This clonotype has ten or more counts. The junction departs from germline at one end; a sequencing error may be responsible. The chain uses TRBV4-3 and TRBJ2-4; no firm D call. Germline lookup yields CDR1 LGHNA and CDR2 YSLEER. The CDR3 is 14 residues long. The CDR3 DNA reads TGTGCCAGCAGCCAAGATTTGGCCAAAAACATTCAGTACTTC. Its translation is CASSQDLAKNIQYF.

The chain joins TRBV19 to TRBJ2-1, with D possibly TRBD2 on 6 matching bases. V was shortened by 3 bases and J by 4 bases, with 13 bases between the two germline ends. CDR3 size: 15 residues. Per germline, CDR1 LNHDA and CDR2 SQIVND (reference sequence). The CDR3, as DNA: TGTGCCAGTAGTATGGGACTTTTACAATACAATGAGCAGTTCTTC. Its translation is CASSMGLLQYNEQFF.

The chain joins TRBV14 to TRBJ2-5, with D perhaps TRBD2 (5 bases). V dropped 6 bases and J dropped 1 base, with 12 bases sitting between them. The V gene's germline CDR1 is SGHDN and CDR2 FVKESK. The CDR3 extends over 14 amino acids. The CDR3 is CASSRGSSQETQYF. DNA for the CDR3: TGTGCCAGCAGTAGAGGGAGTAGCCAAGAGACCCAGTACTTC.

The V and J genes are TRBV4-1 and TRBJ2-1; D remains unclear. V was clipped by 2 bases and J by 8 bases, with 16 bases between them. The CDR3 sequence is 15 residues long. In germline, CDR1 is MGHRA, CDR2 YSYEKL. The CDR3 DNA reads as TGCGCCAGCAGCCAAACAAAAAACGGGCAATATGAGCAGTTCTTC. This sequence encodes CASSQTKNGQYEQFF.

The chain links TRBV27 to TRBJ1-5, with D perhaps TRBD1 (6 bases). Germline V CDR1 and CDR2: MNHEY, SMNVEV (reference sequence). The V gene lost 4 bases and the J gene lost 0 bases, with 13 bases spanning the gap. The length of the CDR3 is 16 residues. CDR3 amino acids: CASSWSGAISNQPQHF. CDR3 nucleotide sequence: TGTGCCAGCAGTTGGTCAGGGGCCATTAGCAATCAGCCCCAGCATTTT.

The table lists this clonotype with a few counts. The chain has TRBV19 and TRBJ2-2, with 7 positions matching TRBD1. The CDR3 totals 14 residues. Per germline, CDR1 LNHDA and CDR2 SQIVND (reference sequence). Trimming cost V 7 bases and J 7 bases; bases outside gene matches: 9. The chain's CDR3 is CASIQQGTGGELFF. As DNA, the CDR3 is TGTGCCAGTATCCAACAGGGGACCGGCGGGGAGCTGTTTTTT.

This clonotype appeared a few times. This sequence joins TRBV28 and TRBJ2-4; no clear D gene. This CDR3 comprises 16 residues. V lost 5 bases, J lost 0 bases, and 14 bases lay in between. CDR1 is MDHEN and CDR2 is SYDVKM in the germline V gene. The CDR3 DNA reads TGTGCCAGCAGTCGTACCCCCGGTGAAGCCAAAAACATTCAGTACTTC. Residues: CASSRTPGEAKNIQYF.

DNA of the CDR3: TGCAGTGCTGGGCGCCGGGACGGGCGCTACGAGCAGTACTTC. Encoded protein: CSAGRRDGRYEQYF. The rearrangement links TRBV20-1 to TRBJ2-7, with D perhaps given as TRBD1 or TRBD2 (5 bases each). From germline, CDR1 is DFQATT and CDR2 SNEGSKA (reference sequence). The CDR3 is 14 amino acids. Between the trimmed V and J ends, which lost 5 bases and 3 bases, there was a span of 17 bases.

The rearrangement links TRBV20-1 to TRBJ2-3, with D possibly TRBD1 on 6 matching bases. Trimming cost V 7 bases and J 5 bases, with 19 bases left between them. CDR1 DFQATT and CDR2 SNEGSKA come from the germline V gene (reference sequence). The CDR3 spans 14 residues. In DNA form, the CDR3 reads TGCAGTGTTTTGGGACAAGGGCATGGAGATACGCAGTATTTT. It is translated as CSVLGQGHGDTQYF.

There are a few counts of this clonotype. V and J are TRBV20-1 and TRBJ2-1, with D possibly matching TRBD2 (6 bases). This CDR3 has 13 residues. Germline V gives CDR1 DFQATT, CDR2 SNEGSKA (reference sequence). Trimming removed 5 bases from V and 9 bases from J, with 17 bases in between. CDR3: CSAAGTQRSEQFF. Written as DNA, the CDR3 is TGCAGTGCTGCCGGGACTCAGAGGAGTGAGCAGTTCTTC.

This clonotype was seen a handful of times. The V gene is TRBV9, the J gene TRBJ2-7; the match to TRBD2 covers 7 bases. This CDR3 contains 14 residues. Losses at the gene ends were 4 bases for V and 6 bases for J; bases not matched to a gene: 10. Germline V CDR1 and CDR2: SGDLS, YYNGEE. The CDR3 loop is CASSSGTIPLEQYF. The CDR3 region has the DNA TGTGCCAGCAGCTCCGGGACTATCCCCCTCGAGCAGTACTTC.

The chain is built from TRBV6-1 and TRBJ2-1, with TRBD2 identical over 7 bases. Germline assignment: CDR1 MNHNS and CDR2 SASEGT. The CDR3 is 14 residues long. Trimming at V came to 6 bases and at J to 5 bases, leaving 7 bases not matched to a gene. CDR3 sequence: CASSRSLADNEQFF. CDR3 in DNA: TGTGCCAGCAGCCGTTCCCTAGCGGACAATGAGCAGTTCTTC.

This clonotype was recorded a few times. The chain uses TRBV5-4 and TRBJ1-2, with 7 bases fitting TRBD1. Germline CDR1 and CDR2: SGHNT and YYREEE (reference sequence). CDR3 length equals 15 residues. Trimming at V came to 3 bases and at J to 4 bases, leaving 9 bases not matched to a gene. This chain's CDR3 is CASSSTGQVLYGYTF. CDR3 nucleotides: TGTGCCAGCAGCTCGACAGGGCAAGTACTCTATGGCTACACCTTC. The variable domain in full, completed from reference TRBV5-4 and TRBJ1-2, reads ETGVTQSPTHLIKTRGQQVTLRCSSQSGHNTVSWYQQALGQGPQFIFQYYREEENGRGNFPPRFSGLQFPNYSSELNVNALELDDSALYLCASSSTGQVLYGYTFGSGTRLTVV.

This sequence joins TRBV20-1 and TRBJ2-7; TRBD2 matches at 13 bases. The germline V gene has CDR1 DFQATT and CDR2 SNEGSKA (reference sequence). After removal of 5 bases from V and 1 base from J, the junction contained 11 bases not matched to a gene. The CDR3 runs to 17 residues. The CDR3 region is CSALASLLAGGSYEQYF. In DNA form, the CDR3 reads TGCAGTGCTCTGGCTTCCTTACTAGCGGGAGGGTCCTACGAGCAGTACTTC.

This clonotype has ten or more counts. The J gene is TRBJ2-3, the V gene TRBV11-3; D is unresolved. The V end was cut by 4 bases, the J end by 2 bases, with 4 bases between. This CDR3 spans 12 amino acids. Germline V gives CDR1 SGHNT, CDR2 YENEEA. CDR3 coding DNA: TGTGCCAGCAGCTCAAACACAGATACGCAGTATTTT. Translation gives CASSSNTDTQYF.

This clonotype showed up many times. The chain recombines TRBV5-1 with TRBJ2-7; no definite D call. Per germline, CDR1 SGHRS and CDR2 YFSETQ. The germline V and J ends were trimmed by 4 bases and 2 bases, with 13 bases remaining between them. This CDR3 has 14 residues. DNA for the CDR3: TGCGCCAGCAGCGTGGACCAGCACACCTACGAGCAGTACTTC. It specifies CASSVDQHTYEQYF. Looking up the rest from reference TRBV5-1 and TRBJ2-7 gives the full variable domain: KAGVTQTPRYLIKTRGQQVTLSCSPISGHRSVSWYQQTPGQGLQFLFEYFSETQRNKGNFPGRFSGRQFSNSRSEMNVSTLELGDSALYLCASSVDQHTYEQYFGPGTRLTVT.

This clonotype has a single count. The chain combines TRBV20-1 with TRBJ2-3; D gene ambiguous. The length of the CDR3 is 12 residues. V was clipped by 1 base and J by 9 bases, with 11 bases between them. Germline V gives CDR1 DFQATT, CDR2 SNEGSKA (reference sequence). Here the CDR3 reads CSARGKGATQYF. The CDR3 nucleotides read TGCAGTGCTAGAGGAAAAGGAGCCACGCAGTATTTT.

The rearrangement joins TRBV3-1 to TRBJ2-7; D not resolved. The V gene's germline CDR1 is LGHDT and CDR2 YNNKEL (reference sequence). V was trimmed by 3 bases and J by 3 bases, leaving 6 bases between them. The CDR3 runs to 12 residues. The CDR3: CASSHGSYEQYF. CDR3 bases: TGTGCCAGCAGCCATGGCAGCTACGAGCAGTACTTC.

The chain links TRBV29-1 to TRBJ2-1; 7 nucleotides align to TRBD2. The CDR3 is made up of 17 amino acids. Germline V lookup: CDR1 SQVTM, CDR2 ANQGSEA. After removal of 6 bases from V and 9 bases from J, the junction contained 23 bases not matched to a gene. The CDR3 DNA reads TGCAGCGTGGACGACGCGGGAGTCCAGTCGCCCGCCAGTGAGCAGTTCTTC. Translated: CSVDDAGVQSPASEQFF.

The V call is TRBV4-3, the J call TRBJ2-1, with unresolved D. This CDR3 comprises 14 residues. The V gene lost 0 bases and the J gene lost 6 bases, with 9 bases spanning the gap. In germline, CDR1 is LGHNA, CDR2 YSLEER. This CDR3 reads CASSQDLGTNEQFF. Here the CDR3 DNA reads TGCGCCAGCAGCCAAGATCTCGGCACCAATGAGCAGTTCTTC.

This clonotype has a handful of counts. V usage is TRBV3-1 and J usage is TRBJ2-7; TRBD2 might be the D (6 bases). Trimming stripped 3 bases from V and 3 bases from J, with 12 bases between. From germline, CDR1 is LGHDT and CDR2 YNNKEL (reference sequence). The CDR3 is 14 residues long. The CDR3 here is CASSQREGFYEQYF. DNA for the CDR3: TGTGCCAGCAGCCAGCGGGAAGGTTTCTACGAGCAGTACTTC.

The chain couples TRBV7-8 to TRBJ2-3; TRBD1 matches 7 bases. CDR3 length equals 16 residues. The germline gives CDR1 SGHVS, CDR2 FQNEAQ. The junction had 8 bases not matched to a gene; V was cut back by 3 bases and J by 2 bases. The CDR3 bases are TGTGCCAGCAGCTTCGGGGCAGGGGGACCCACAGATACGCAGTATTTT. It specifies CASSFGAGGPTDTQYF.

This clonotype was picked up a small number of times. This chain uses TRBV3-1 with TRBJ2-5, with TRBD1 as a possible D gene (6 bases). V lost 4 bases, J lost 1 base, and 16 bases lay in between. The CDR3 loop spans 16 amino acids. Germline V gives CDR1 LGHDT, CDR2 YNNKEL (reference sequence). The CDR3 sequence is CASSPYSPDSQETQYF. In nucleotides, the CDR3 is TGTGCCAGCAGCCCCTACTCCCCGGACAGCCAAGAGACCCAGTACTTC.

The CDR3 reads CSASSGAAYEQYF. As DNA, the CDR3 is TGCAGTGCTTCCTCAGGGGCGGCCTACGAGCAGTACTTC. The rearrangement joins TRBV20-1 to TRBJ2-7; D might be TRBD1 (6 bases). With 5 bases removed from V and 2 bases from J, the gap between germline ends came to 13 bases. Looked up from germline, CDR1 is DFQATT and CDR2 is SNEGSKA (reference sequence). CDR3 length equals 13 residues.